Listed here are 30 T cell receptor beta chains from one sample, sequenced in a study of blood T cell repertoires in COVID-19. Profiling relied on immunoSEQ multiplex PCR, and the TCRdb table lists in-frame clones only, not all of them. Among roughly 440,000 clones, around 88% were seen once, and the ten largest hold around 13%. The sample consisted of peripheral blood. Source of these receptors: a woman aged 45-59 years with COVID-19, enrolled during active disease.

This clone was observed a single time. In DNA, the CDR3 is TGTGCCAGCAGCGTACTCACGGGTACGACTGAAGCTTTCTTT. It is translated as CASSVLTGTTEAFF. The chain joins TRBV9 to TRBJ1-1; no clear D. Germline V gives CDR1 SGDLS, CDR2 YYNGEE. This CDR3 spans 14 amino acids. The germline V and J ends were trimmed by 1 base and 5 bases, with 12 bases remaining between them.

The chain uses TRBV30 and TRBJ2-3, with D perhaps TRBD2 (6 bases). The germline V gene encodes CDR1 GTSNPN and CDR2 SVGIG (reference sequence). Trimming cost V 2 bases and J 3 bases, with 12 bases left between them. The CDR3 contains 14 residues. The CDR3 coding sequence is TGTGCCTGGAGTCTCGGGGGAGAGACAGATACGCAGTATTTT. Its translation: CAWSLGGETDTQYF.

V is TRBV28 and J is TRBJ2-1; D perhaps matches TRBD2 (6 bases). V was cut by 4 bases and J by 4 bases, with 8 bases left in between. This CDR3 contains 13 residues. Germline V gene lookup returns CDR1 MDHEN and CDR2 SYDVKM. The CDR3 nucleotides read TGTGCCAGCAGTTCCGGGGGTTACAATGAGCAGTTCTTC. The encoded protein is CASSSGGYNEQFF.

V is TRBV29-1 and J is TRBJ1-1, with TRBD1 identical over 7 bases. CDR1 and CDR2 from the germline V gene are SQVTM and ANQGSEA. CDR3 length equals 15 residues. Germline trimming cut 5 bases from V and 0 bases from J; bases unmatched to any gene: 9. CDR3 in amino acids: CSVSPTGQVNTEAFF. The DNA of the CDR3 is TGCAGCGTTTCCCCGACAGGGCAAGTGAACACTGAAGCTTTCTTT.

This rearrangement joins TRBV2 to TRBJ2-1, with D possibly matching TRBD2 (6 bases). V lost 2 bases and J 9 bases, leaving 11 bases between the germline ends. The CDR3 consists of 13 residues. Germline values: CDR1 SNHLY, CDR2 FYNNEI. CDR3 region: CASSEWGDGEQFF. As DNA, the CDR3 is TGTGCCAGCAGTGAATGGGGGGATGGTGAGCAGTTCTTC. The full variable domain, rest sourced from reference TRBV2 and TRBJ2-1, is EPEVTQTPSHQVTQMGQEVILRCVPISNHLYFYWYRQILGQKVEFLVSFYNNEISEKSEIFDDQFSVERPDGSNFTLKIRSTKLEDSAMYFCASSEWGDGEQFFGPGTRLTVL.

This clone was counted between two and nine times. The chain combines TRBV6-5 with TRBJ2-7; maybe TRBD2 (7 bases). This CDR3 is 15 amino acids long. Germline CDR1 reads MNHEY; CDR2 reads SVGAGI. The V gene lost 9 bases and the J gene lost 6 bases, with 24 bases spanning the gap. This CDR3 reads CASADGGQGFREQYF. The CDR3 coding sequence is TGTGCCAGTGCCGACGGGGGGCAGGGATTTCGCGAGCAGTACTTC.

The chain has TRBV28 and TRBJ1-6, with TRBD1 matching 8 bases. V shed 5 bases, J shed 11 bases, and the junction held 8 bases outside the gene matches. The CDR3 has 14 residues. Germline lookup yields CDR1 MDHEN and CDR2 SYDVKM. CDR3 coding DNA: TGTGCCAGCAGTCACTTGACAGGGGAGCCACCCCTCCACTTT. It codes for CASSHLTGEPPLHF.

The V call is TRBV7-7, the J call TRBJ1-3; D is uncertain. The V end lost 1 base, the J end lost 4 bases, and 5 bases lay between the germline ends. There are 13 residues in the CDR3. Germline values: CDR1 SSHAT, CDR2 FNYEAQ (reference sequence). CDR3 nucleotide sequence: TGTGCCAGCAGCTTAGGCGCAGGAAACACCATATATTTT. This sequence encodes CASSLGAGNTIYF. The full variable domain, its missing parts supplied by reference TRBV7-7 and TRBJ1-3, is GAGVSQSPRYKVTKRGQDVTLRCDPISSHATLYWYQQALGQGPEFLTYFNYEAQPDKSGLPSDRFSAERPEGSISTLTIQRTEQRDSAMYRCASSLGAGNTIYFGEGSWLTVV.

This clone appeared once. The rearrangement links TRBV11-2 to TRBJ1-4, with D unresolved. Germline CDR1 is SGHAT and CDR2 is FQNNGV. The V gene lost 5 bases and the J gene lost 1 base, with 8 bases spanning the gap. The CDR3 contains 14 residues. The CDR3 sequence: CASSLGGTNEKLFF. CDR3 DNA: TGTGCCAGCAGCCTGGGAGGAACTAATGAAAAACTGTTTTTT.

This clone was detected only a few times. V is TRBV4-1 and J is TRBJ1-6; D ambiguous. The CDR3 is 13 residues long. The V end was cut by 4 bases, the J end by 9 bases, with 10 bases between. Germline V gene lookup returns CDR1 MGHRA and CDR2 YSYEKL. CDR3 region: CASSLFEGSPLHF. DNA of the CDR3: TGCGCCAGCAGCCTGTTTGAGGGTTCACCCCTCCACTTT.

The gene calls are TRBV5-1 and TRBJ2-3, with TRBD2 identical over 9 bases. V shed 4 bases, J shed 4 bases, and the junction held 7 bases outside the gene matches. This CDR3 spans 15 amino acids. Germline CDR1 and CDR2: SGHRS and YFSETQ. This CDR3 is CASSRGPSGADTQYF. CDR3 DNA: TGCGCCAGCAGCCGGGGGCCTAGCGGGGCAGATACGCAGTATTTT.

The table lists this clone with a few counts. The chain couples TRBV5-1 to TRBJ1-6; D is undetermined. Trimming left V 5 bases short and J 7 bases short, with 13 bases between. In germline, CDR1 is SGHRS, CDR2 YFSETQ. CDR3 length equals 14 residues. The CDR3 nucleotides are TGCGCCAGCAGAGTGGAGACTCGAAATTCACCCCTCCACTTT. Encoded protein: CASRVETRNSPLHF.

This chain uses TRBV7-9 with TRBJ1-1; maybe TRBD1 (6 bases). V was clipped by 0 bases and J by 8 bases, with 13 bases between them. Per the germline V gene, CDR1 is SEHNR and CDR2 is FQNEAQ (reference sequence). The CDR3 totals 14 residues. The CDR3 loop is CASSLAHRDKEAFF. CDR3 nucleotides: TGTGCCAGCAGCTTAGCCCACCGGGACAAGGAAGCTTTCTTT.

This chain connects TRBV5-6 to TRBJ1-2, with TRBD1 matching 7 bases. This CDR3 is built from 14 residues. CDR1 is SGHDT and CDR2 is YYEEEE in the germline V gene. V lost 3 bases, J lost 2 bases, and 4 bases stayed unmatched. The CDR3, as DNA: TGTGCCAGCAGCTGGCGGACAGGCAACTATGGCTACACCTTC. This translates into CASSWRTGNYGYTF.

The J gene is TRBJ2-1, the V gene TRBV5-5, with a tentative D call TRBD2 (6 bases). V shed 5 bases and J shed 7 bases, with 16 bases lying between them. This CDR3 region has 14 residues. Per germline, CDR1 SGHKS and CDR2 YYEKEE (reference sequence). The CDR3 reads CASSLLAWNNEQFF. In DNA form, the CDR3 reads TGTGCCAGCAGTCTACTAGCTTGGAATAATGAGCAGTTCTTC.

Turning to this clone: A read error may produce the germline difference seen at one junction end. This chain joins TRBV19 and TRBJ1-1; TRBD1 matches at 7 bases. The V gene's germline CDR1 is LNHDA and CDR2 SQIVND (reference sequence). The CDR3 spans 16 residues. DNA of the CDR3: TGTGCCAGTAGTCTAGACAGGGTGATAGGGAACACTGAAGCTTTCTTT. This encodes CASSLDRVIGNTEAFF.

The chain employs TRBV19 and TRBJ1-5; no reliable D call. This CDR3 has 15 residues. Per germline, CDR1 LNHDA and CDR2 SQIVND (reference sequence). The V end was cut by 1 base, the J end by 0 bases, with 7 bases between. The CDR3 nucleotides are TGTGCCAGTAGTATAGGAGCCTCTAGCAATCAGCCCCAGCATTTT. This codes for CASSIGASSNQPQHF.

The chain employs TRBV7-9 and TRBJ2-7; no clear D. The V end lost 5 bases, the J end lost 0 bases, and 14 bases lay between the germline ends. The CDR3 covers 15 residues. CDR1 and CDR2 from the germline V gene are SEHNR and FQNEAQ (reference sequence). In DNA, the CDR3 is TGTGCCAGCAGCCCTAGTTTGGTAGCCTCCTACGAGCAGTACTTC. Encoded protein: CASSPSLVASYEQYF.

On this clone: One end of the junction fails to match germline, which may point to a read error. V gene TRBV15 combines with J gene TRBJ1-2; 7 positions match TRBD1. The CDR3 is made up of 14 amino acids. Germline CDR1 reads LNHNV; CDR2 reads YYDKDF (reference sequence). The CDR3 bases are TGTGCCACCAGCAGAGATCAGGGGGGCCCACAGACTTACTTC. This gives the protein CATSRDQGGPQTYF.

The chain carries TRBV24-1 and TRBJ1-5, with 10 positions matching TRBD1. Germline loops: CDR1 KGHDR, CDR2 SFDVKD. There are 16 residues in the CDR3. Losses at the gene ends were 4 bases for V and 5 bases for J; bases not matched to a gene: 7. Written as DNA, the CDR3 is TGTGCCACCAGTGACGGGACAGGGGAGAGGGATCAGCCCCAGCATTTT. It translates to CATSDGTGERDQPQHF.

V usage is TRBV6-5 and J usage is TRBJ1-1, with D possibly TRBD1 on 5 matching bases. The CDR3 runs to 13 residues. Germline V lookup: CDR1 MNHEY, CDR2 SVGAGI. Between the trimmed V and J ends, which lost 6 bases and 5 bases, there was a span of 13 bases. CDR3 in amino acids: CASSQRRETEAFF. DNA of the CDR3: TGTGCCAGCAGCCAACGCAGGGAAACTGAAGCTTTCTTT.

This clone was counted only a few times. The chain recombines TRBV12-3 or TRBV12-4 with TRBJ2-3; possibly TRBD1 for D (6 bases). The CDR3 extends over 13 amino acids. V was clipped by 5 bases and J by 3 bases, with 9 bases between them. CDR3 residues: CASSKQGTDTQYF. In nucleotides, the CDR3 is TGTGCCAGCAGTAAACAGGGAACAGATACGCAGTATTTT.

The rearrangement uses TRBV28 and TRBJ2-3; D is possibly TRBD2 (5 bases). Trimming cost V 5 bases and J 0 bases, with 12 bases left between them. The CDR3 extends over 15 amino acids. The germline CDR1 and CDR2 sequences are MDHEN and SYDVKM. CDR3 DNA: TGTGCCAGCAGTCCCCTGAGGACTAGCACAGATACGCAGTATTTT. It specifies CASSPLRTSTDTQYF.

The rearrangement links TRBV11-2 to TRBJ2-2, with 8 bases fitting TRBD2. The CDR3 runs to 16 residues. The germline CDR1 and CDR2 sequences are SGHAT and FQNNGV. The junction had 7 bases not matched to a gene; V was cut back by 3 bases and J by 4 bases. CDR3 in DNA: TGTGCCAGCAGCTTCGGAAACGGGGGGGTCACCGGGGAGCTGTTTTTT. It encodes CASSFGNGGVTGELFF.

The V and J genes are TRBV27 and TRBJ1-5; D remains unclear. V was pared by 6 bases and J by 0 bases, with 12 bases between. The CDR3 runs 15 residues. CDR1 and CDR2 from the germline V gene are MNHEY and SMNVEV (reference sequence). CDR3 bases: TGTGCCAGCAGACCCTCTGCAGTTAGCAATCAGCCCCAGCATTTT. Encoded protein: CASRPSAVSNQPQHF.

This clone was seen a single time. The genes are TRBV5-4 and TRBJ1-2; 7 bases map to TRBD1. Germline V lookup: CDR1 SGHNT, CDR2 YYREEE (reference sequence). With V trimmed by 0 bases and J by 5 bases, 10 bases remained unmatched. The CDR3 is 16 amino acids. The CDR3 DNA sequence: TGTGCCAGCAGCTTGGGACCTATGGGACAGCAGTATGGCTACACCTTC. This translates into CASSLGPMGQQYGYTF.

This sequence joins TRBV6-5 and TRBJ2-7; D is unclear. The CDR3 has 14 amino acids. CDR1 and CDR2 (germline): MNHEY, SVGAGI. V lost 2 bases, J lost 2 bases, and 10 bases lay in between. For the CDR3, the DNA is TGTGCCAGCAGTTACGGTCCAGTCGCCTACGAGCAGTACTTC. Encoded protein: CASSYGPVAYEQYF.

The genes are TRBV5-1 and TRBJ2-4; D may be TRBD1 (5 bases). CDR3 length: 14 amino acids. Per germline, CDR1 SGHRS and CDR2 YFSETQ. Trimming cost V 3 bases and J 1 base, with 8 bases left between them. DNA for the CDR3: TGCGCCAGCAGCTCAGGGCCGGCCAAAAACATTCAGTACTTC. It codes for CASSSGPAKNIQYF.

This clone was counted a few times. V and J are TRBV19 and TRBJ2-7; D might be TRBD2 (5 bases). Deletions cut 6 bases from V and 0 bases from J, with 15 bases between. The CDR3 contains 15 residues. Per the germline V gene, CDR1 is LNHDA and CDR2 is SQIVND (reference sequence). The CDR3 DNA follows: TGTGCCAGTAGCCTAGCTGGGGTGAGCTCCTACGAGCAGTACTTC. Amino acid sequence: CASSLAGVSSYEQYF. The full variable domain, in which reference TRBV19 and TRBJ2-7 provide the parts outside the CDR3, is DGGITQSPKYLFRKEGQNVTLSCEQNLNHDAMYWYRQDPGQGLRLIYYSQIVNDFQKGDIAEGYSVSREKKESFPLTVTSAQKNPTAFYLCASSLAGVSSYEQYFGPGTRLTVT.

The CDR3 loop reads CASSLGWQRGETQYF. The CDR3 DNA reads TGTGCCAGCAGCTTAGGATGGCAAAGAGGAGAGACCCAGTACTTC. The chain is built from TRBV11-2 and TRBJ2-5; D is unresolved. Per germline, CDR1 SGHAT and CDR2 FQNNGV. The CDR3 consists of 15 residues. Trimming left V 1 base short and J 4 bases short, with 13 bases between.